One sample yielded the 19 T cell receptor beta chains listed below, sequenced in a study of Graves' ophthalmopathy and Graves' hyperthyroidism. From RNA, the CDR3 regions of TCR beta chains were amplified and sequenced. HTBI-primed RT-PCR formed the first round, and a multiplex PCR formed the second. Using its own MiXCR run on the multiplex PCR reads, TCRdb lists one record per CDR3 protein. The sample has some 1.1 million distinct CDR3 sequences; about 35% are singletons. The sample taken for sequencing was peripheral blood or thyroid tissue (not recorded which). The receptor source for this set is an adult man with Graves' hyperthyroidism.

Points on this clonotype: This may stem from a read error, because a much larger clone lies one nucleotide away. The DNA of the CDR3 is TGCAGTGCAGCGACAGGCGGCAATCAGCCCCAGCATTTT. As protein: CSAATGGNQPQHF. V is TRBV20-1 and J is TRBJ1-5; tentative D call: TRBD1 (6 bases). The germline gives CDR1 DFQATT, CDR2 SNEGSKA (reference sequence). This CDR3 has 13 residues. Between the trimmed V and J ends, which lost 6 bases and 2 bases, there was a span of 11 bases.

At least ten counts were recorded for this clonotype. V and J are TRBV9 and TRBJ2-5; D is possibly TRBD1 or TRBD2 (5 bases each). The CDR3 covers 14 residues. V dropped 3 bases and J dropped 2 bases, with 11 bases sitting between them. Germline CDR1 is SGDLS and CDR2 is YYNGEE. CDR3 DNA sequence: TGTGCCAGCAGCGGGTATGGGGGTCAAGAGACCCAGTACTTC. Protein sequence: CASSGYGGQETQYF.

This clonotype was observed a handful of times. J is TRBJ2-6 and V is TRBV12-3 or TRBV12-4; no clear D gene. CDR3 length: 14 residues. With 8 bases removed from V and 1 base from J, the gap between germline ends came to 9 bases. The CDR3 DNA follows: TGTGCCAGCGCAGAATTTTCTGGGGCCAACGTCCTGACTTTC. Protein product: CASAEFSGANVLTF.

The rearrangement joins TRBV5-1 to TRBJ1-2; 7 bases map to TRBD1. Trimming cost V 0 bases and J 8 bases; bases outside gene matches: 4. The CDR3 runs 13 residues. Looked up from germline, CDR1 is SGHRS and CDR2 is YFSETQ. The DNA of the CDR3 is TGCGCCAGCAGCTTGGGGCCGGGACAGGGCTACACCTTC. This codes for CASSLGPGQGYTF.

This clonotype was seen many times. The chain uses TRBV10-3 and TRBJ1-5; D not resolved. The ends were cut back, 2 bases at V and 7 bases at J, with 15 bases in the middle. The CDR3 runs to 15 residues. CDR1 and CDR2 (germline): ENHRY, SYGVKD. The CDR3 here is CAISERLGFRQPQHF. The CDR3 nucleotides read TGTGCCATCAGTGAGAGGTTAGGGTTTCGACAGCCCCAGCATTTT.

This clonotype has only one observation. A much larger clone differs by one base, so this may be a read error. The CDR3 DNA sequence: TGTGCCATCAGCTACGCACAGGGACGGGAGCAGTACTTC. It codes for CAISYAQGREQYF. The chain has TRBV7-6 and TRBJ2-7; possibly TRBD1 for D (6 bases). Looked up from germline, CDR1 is SGHVS and CDR2 is FNYEAQ. The CDR3 runs to 13 residues.

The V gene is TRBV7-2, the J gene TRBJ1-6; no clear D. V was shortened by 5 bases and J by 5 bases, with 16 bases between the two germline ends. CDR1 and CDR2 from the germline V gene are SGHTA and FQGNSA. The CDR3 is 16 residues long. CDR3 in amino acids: CASSPLGIKNNSPLHF. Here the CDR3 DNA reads TGTGCCAGCAGCCCATTGGGAATCAAGAATAATTCACCCCTCCACTTT.

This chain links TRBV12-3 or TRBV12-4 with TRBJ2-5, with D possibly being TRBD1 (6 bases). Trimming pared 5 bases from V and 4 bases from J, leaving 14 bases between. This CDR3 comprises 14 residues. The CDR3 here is CASSPGESRETQYF. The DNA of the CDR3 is TGTGCCAGCAGTCCAGGGGAGAGTAGAGAGACCCAGTACTTC.

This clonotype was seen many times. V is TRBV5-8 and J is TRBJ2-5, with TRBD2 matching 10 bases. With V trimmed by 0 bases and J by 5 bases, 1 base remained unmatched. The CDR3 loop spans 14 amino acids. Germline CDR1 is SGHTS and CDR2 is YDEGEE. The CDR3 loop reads CASSLVLAGETQYF. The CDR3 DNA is TGTGCCAGCAGCTTGGTACTAGCGGGGGAGACCCAGTACTTC.

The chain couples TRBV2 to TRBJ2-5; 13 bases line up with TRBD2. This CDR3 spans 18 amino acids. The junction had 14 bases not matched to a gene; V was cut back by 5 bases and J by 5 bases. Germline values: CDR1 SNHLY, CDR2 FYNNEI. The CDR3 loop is CASSLVGLAGDTGETQYF. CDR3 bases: TGTGCCAGCAGTTTGGTAGGACTAGCGGGAGACACCGGGGAGACCCAGTACTTC.

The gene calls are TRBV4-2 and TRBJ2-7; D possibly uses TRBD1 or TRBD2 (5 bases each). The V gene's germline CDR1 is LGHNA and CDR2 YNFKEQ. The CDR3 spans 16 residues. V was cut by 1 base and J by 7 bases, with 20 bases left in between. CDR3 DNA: TGTGCCAGCAGCCAAGTTGGGGCTAGCCGTGGGGCAGAGCAGTACTTC. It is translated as CASSQVGASRGAEQYF.

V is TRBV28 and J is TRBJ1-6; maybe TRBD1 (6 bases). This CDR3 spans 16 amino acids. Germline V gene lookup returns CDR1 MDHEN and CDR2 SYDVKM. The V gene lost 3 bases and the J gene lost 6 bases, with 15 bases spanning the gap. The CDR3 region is CASSLTGLYSNSPLHF. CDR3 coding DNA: TGTGCCAGCAGTTTGACAGGTCTCTATTCTAATTCACCCCTCCACTTT.

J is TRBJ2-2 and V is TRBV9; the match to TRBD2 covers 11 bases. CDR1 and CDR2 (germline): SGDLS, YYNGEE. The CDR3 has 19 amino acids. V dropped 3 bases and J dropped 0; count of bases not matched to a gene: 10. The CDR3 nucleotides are TGTGCCAGCAGCGGACTCGACTTAGCGGGAGGGCCGAACACCGGGGAGCTGTTTTTT. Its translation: CASSGLDLAGGPNTGELFF.

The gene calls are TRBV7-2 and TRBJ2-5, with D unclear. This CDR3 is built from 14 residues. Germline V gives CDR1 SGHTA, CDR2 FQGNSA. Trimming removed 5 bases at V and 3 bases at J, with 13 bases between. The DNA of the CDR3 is TGTGCCAGCAGCCCTATCGAGACTGAAGAGACCCAGTACTTC. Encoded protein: CASSPIETEETQYF.

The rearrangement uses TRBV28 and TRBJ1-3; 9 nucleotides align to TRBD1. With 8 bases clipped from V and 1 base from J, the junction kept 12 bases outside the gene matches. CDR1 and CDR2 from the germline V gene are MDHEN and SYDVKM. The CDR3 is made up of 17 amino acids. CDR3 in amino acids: CASRSSGTGKSGNTIYF. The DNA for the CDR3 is TGTGCCAGCCGATCTTCCGGGACAGGGAAGTCTGGAAACACCATATATTTT. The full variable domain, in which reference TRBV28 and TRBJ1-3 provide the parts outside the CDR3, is DVKVTQSSRYLVKRTGEKVFLECVQDMDHENMFWYRQDPGLGLRLIYFSYDVKMKEKGDIPEGYSVSREKKERFSLILESASTNQTSMYLCASRSSGTGKSGNTIYFGEGSWLTVV.

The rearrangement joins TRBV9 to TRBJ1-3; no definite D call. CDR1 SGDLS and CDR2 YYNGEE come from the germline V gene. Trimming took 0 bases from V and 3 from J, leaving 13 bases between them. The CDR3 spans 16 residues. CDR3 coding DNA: TGTGCCAGCAGCGTAGATCATGGAGCTAATGGAAACACCATATATTTT. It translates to CASSVDHGANGNTIYF.

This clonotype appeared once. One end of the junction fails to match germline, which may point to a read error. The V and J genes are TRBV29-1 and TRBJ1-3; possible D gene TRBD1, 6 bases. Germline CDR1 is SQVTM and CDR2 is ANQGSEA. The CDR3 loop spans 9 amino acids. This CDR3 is CSAKTGSDF. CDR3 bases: TGCAGCGCCAAAACAGGGTCGGATTTT.

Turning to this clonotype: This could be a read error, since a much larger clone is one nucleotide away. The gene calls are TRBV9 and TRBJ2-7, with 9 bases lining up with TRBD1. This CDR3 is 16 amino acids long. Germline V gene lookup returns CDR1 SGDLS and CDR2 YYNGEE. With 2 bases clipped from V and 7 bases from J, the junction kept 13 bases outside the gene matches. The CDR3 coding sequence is TGTGCCAGCAGCGTCGGAAGCCGGGACAGGGTCAATGAGCAGTACTTC. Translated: CASSVGSRDRVNEQYF.

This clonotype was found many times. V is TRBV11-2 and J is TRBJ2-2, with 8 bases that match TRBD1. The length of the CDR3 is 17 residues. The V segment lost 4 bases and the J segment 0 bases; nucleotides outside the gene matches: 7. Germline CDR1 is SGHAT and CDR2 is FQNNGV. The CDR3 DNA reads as TGTGCCAGCAGCTCAAGATGGGACAGGACGAACACCGGGGAGCTGTTTTTT. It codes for CASSSRWDRTNTGELFF.